These 13 T cell receptor beta chains share one sample of origin, sequenced in a study of T cell changes during pregnancy in multiple sclerosis. Assay: immunoSEQ multiplex PCR; the TCRdb copy retains only in-frame clones and omits some. The table lists 36,000 or so clones, approximately 89% of them singletons. Sequencing was performed on CD8+ T cells from peripheral blood mononuclear cells, taken in the third trimester of pregnancy. The receptors were gathered from a female donor with multiple sclerosis, enrolled in a pregnancy study.

This clone was counted once. CDR3 sequence reads: CASSPSEYTEAFF. CDR3 DNA: TGTGCCAGCAGCCCAAGCGAGTACACTGAAGCTTTCTTT. This chain links TRBV6-5 with TRBJ1-1; D remains unclear. This CDR3 region has 13 residues. Trimming cost V 6 bases and J 3 bases, with 11 bases left between them. The germline gives CDR1 MNHEY, CDR2 SVGAGI.

The chain uses TRBV10-3 and TRBJ2-7, with 11 bases aligning to TRBD2. V gave up 0 bases and J gave up 7 bases; unmatched junction bases: 5. This CDR3 region has 15 residues. Germline CDR1 ENHRY, CDR2 SYGVKD. DNA of the CDR3: TGTGCCATCAGTGAGTCGTCGGGACTAGCGGATGAGCAGTACTTC. Translation gives CAISESSGLADEQYF.

The chain employs TRBV2 and TRBJ2-2; 9 nucleotides line up with TRBD1. The germline gives CDR1 SNHLY, CDR2 FYNNEI. This CDR3 comprises 15 residues. V gave up 3 bases and J gave up 1 base; unmatched junction bases: 0. The CDR3 DNA sequence: TGTGCCAGCAGTGAGGACAGGGGGAACACCGGGGAGCTGTTTTTT. Protein: CASSEDRGNTGELFF.

The chain has TRBV14 and TRBJ2-1; D is perhaps TRBD2 (5 bases). Per germline, CDR1 SGHDN and CDR2 FVKESK. Deletions cut 3 bases from V and 8 bases from J, with 14 bases between. This CDR3 has 14 residues. Here the CDR3 DNA reads TGTGCCAGCAGCCAGGGTCTAGCTCGCGATGAGCAGTTCTTC. Translation gives CASSQGLARDEQFF.

This chain joins TRBV5-4 and TRBJ2-7; 7 bases map to TRBD1. The ends lost 4 bases at V and 6 bases at J; junction bases unmatched: 7. The CDR3 runs 13 residues. Per the germline V gene, CDR1 is SGHNT and CDR2 is YYREEE (reference sequence). CDR3 region: CASSRDRLGEQYF. The DNA of the CDR3 is TGTGCCAGCAGCCGGGACAGACTCGGCGAGCAGTACTTC.

The CDR3 region is CASSVEAGGQNEQYF. The DNA of the CDR3 is TGTGCCAGCAGTGTAGAGGCGGGAGGGCAAAACGAGCAGTACTTC. This chain uses TRBV6-1 with TRBJ2-7; 9 bases fit TRBD2. The CDR3 has 15 amino acids. V gave up 4 bases and J gave up 5 bases; unmatched junction bases: 9. The germline gives CDR1 MNHNS, CDR2 SASEGT.

CDR3 nucleotide sequence: TGTGCCAGCAGTCCGACCGGACTGAATTCCTACGAGCAGTACTTC. This translates into CASSPTGLNSYEQYF. The rearrangement links TRBV27 to TRBJ2-7, with a possible D match to TRBD2 (5 bases). CDR1 is MNHEY and CDR2 is SMNVEV in the germline V gene (reference sequence). V dropped 5 bases and J dropped 1 base, with 15 bases sitting between them. The CDR3 has 15 amino acids.

CDR3 sequence: CASSSVSASGVLGGELFF. CDR3 DNA: TGTGCCAGCAGTTCCGTGTCGGCTAGCGGGGTCCTGGGCGGGGAGCTGTTTTTT. The chain uses TRBV27 and TRBJ2-2; 9 bases are shared with TRBD2. The CDR3 consists of 18 residues. The junction had 16 bases not matched to a gene; V was cut back by 4 bases and J by 7 bases. CDR1 and CDR2 from the germline V gene are MNHEY and SMNVEV (reference sequence).

The chain couples TRBV10-3 to TRBJ1-5; TRBD1 agrees at 8 bases. Trimming cost V 5 bases and J 6 bases; bases outside gene matches: 6. The germline V gene has CDR1 ENHRY and CDR2 SYGVKD. The CDR3 runs 14 residues. The CDR3 sequence is CAISHDGQGQPQHF. DNA for the CDR3: TGTGCCATCAGTCACGATGGACAGGGTCAGCCCCAGCATTTT.

CDR3 amino acids: CSVQDSSNYGYTF. The CDR3, as DNA: TGCAGCGTCCAAGACAGCAGTAACTATGGCTACACCTTC. The V and J genes are TRBV29-1 and TRBJ1-2; weak D call: TRBD1 (5 bases). Between the trimmed V and J ends, which lost 6 bases and 1 base, there was a span of 12 bases. This CDR3 region has 13 residues. Germline V CDR1 and CDR2: SQVTM, ANQGSEA.

This chain uses TRBV11-2 with TRBJ2-1, with no clear D. The CDR3 covers 12 residues. V lost 1 base to trimming and J lost 5 bases, with 3 bases between them. Germline V gene lookup returns CDR1 SGHAT and CDR2 FQNNGV. Here the CDR3 DNA reads TGTGCCAGCAGCTTAGTAAACAATGAGCAGTTCTTC. Translation gives CASSLVNNEQFF. Supplemented by reference TRBV11-2 and TRBJ2-1, the full variable domain reads EAGVAQSPRYKIIEKRQSVAFWCNPISGHATLYWYQQILGQGPKLLIQFQNNGVVDDSQLPKDRFSAERLKGVDSTLKIQPAKLEDSAVYLCASSLVNNEQFFGPGTRLTVL.

This clone occurred once. The chain joins TRBV9 to TRBJ1-5; 9 bases line up with TRBD1. In germline, CDR1 is SGDLS, CDR2 YYNGEE. This CDR3 has 14 amino acids. V shed 3 bases and J 5 bases; nucleotides not matched to a gene: 3. Written as DNA, the CDR3 is TGTGCCAGCAGCGCGGGACAGGGCTATCAGCCCCAGCATTTT. Protein: CASSAGQGYQPQHF.

The V gene is TRBV27, the J gene TRBJ1-5, with 8 bases matching TRBD1. The germline V gene encodes CDR1 MNHEY and CDR2 SMNVEV (reference sequence). This CDR3 has 14 residues. J lost 4 bases, V lost 4 bases, and 3 bases had no gene match. CDR3 DNA: TGTGCCAGCAGTTGGACAGGGATGAATCAGCCCCAGCATTTT. It yields the protein CASSWTGMNQPQHF.